Each of the 2 T cell receptor beta chains below was sequenced from the same sample in a study of spatial heterogeneity in lung cancer. TCRdb analysed the 5' RACE reads with MiXCR anew, one entry per CDR3 protein. This table has some 70,000 distinct CDR3 sequences, roughly 15% appearing once. Time point of the sample: sample taken at primary tumor resection. Whole RNA, isolated from tumor, nontumor lung or frozen PBMC, was sequenced without prior sorting. The specimen comprised PBMCs, sampled at surgery. The source is a male donor with early-stage non-small cell lung cancer.

The sample holds a few counts of this clonotype. This rearrangement joins TRBV29-1 to TRBJ1-5, with D perhaps matching TRBD1 (5 bases). This CDR3 comprises 13 residues. Trimming removed 0 bases at V and 6 bases at J, with 9 bases between. The germline CDR1 and CDR2 sequences are SQVTM and ANQGSEA. CDR3 in DNA: TGCAGCGTTGAAGATGACAGAGGTCAGCCCCAGCATTTT. It specifies CSVEDDRGQPQHF.

The chain employs TRBV7-9 and TRBJ2-3; the D gene is possibly TRBD2 (5 bases). Germline values: CDR1 SEHNR, CDR2 FQNEAQ (reference sequence). The V and J ends lost 5 bases and 2 bases respectively, with 14 bases between them. This CDR3 contains 15 residues. The CDR3 DNA reads as TGTGCCAGCAGCCCATTTGTGGACTTCACAGATACGCAGTATTTT. As protein: CASSPFVDFTDTQYF.